The present TCR beta chain was sequenced within a study of Ad26.COV2.S vaccination and SARS-CoV-2 variants. The protocol was immunoSEQ multiplex PCR, while the TCRdb copy is restricted to in-frame clones and leaves out a portion. The repertoire has about 480,000 clones, 70% to 90% of them found once; the top ten carry over 10%. Specified treatment: roughly 20 received Ad26.COV2.S at low or high dose, single or two shots; several received placebo; per-sample allocation not given. On day 63 after the first injection, vaccine and placebo recipients gave samples. The TCR originated in a person between 18 and 60 years old who received the Ad26.COV2.S COVID-19 vaccine or a placebo. Sample: peripheral blood, taken in a trial of Ad26.COV2.S vaccine versus placebo.

The CDR3, as DNA: TGTGCCAGCAGCGGAGTCAGGATGATGAACACTGAAGCTTTCTTT. Residues: CASSGVRMMNTEAFF. The chain employs TRBV27 and TRBJ1-1, with unresolved D. Trimming removed 6 bases from V and 0 bases from J, with 14 bases in between. The CDR3 contains 15 residues. CDR1 and CDR2 from the germline V gene are MNHEY and SMNVEV (reference sequence).